This T cell receptor (beta chain) appears in the sequencing data of a study of T cells in Graves' hyperthyroidism and ophthalmopathy. TCR beta CDR3 sequences were amplified from RNA transcripts. RT-PCR in the first round (using the HTBI primer set) targeted the TCR CDR3. From the multiplex PCR reads, TCRdb called clonotypes with MiXCR, one entry per CDR3 protein. This sample has approximately 690,000 distinct CDR3 sequences, with around 20% found just once. CDR3 size: 15 residues. Germline CDR1 and CDR2: SNHLY and FYNNEI. Deletions cut 1 base from V and 3 bases from J, with 12 bases between. Patients showing uncontrolled infection, other autoimmune disease, pregnancy or lactation were ineligible. Together with thyroid ultrasound, orbital computed tomography, serum thyroxine and TRAb, clinical symptoms were used for diagnoses. This clonotype was counted many times.

This rearrangement joins TRBV2 to TRBJ1-2; TRBD1 might be the D (6 bases). The sequence was obtained from a man in his thirties or forties with Graves' ophthalmopathy. The sample taken for sequencing was blood. CDR3 sequence reads: CASSEEGGGYYGYTF. The CDR3 DNA reads TGTGCCAGCAGTGAAGAAGGGGGGGGGTACTATGGCTACACCTTC.